These 23 T cell receptor beta chains were all obtained from the same sample, sequenced in a study of cytomegalovirus exposure and HLA in healthy donors. The PCR ran on 60 Vbeta and 13 Jbeta primers. Measured with immunoSEQ multiplex PCR; TCRdb has only the in-frame clones, and not every one. The data hold under 100,000 clones, with about three quarters observed a single time. Source material: PBMCs. These receptors came from a boy aged 10-17 years in good health and CMV-seronegative.

The chain recombines TRBV13 with TRBJ2-5; 10 bases match TRBD1. J was trimmed by 2 bases and V by 5 bases; bases with no gene match: 5. This CDR3 has 15 amino acids. The germline gives CDR1 PRHDT, CDR2 FYEKMQ (reference sequence). CDR3 residues: CASSPGTGDQETQYF. Here the CDR3 DNA reads TGTGCCAGCAGCCCGGGGACAGGGGATCAAGAGACCCAGTACTTC.

On this clone: The junction departs from the called germline gene at one end, perhaps through a read error. The gene calls are TRBV15 and TRBJ1-1, with D possibly being TRBD1 (5 bases). CDR3 length: 12 amino acids. Germline V gene lookup returns CDR1 LNHNV and CDR2 YYDKDF (reference sequence). CDR3 DNA sequence: TGTGCCACCAGCCGAGACAGCACTGAAGCTTTCTTT. Amino acid sequence: CATSRDSTEAFF. The whole variable domain, remainder taken from reference TRBV15 and TRBJ1-1, is DAMVIQNPRYQVTQFGKPVTLSCSQTLNHNVMYWYQQKSSQAPKLLFHYYDKDFNNEADTPDNFQSRRPNTSFCFLDIRSPGLGDTAMYLCATSRDSTEAFFGQGTRLTVV.

The V and J genes are TRBV9 and TRBJ1-6; D is possibly TRBD1 (6 bases). Germline CDR1 and CDR2: SGDLS and YYNGEE. V was clipped by 0 bases and J by 7 bases, with 11 bases between them. The CDR3 is made up of 15 amino acids. For the CDR3, the DNA is TGTGCCAGCAGCGTAGACAGGGCACTAAATTCACCCCTCCACTTT. Translation: CASSVDRALNSPLHF.

The chain links TRBV27 to TRBJ2-5, with 10 bases that match TRBD2. The junction had 0 bases not matched to a gene; V was cut back by 5 bases and J by 0 bases. Germline assignment: CDR1 MNHEY and CDR2 SMNVEV (reference sequence). This CDR3 is built from 14 residues. The CDR3 loop is CASSSGGDQETQYF. The CDR3 DNA reads as TGTGCCAGCAGTAGCGGGGGGGACCAAGAGACCCAGTACTTC.

The chain employs TRBV5-1 and TRBJ2-7, with D possibly TRBD2 on 6 matching bases. The CDR3 totals 14 residues. V was cut by 3 bases and J by 2 bases, with 12 bases left in between. From germline, CDR1 is SGHRS and CDR2 YFSETQ. CDR3 DNA: TGCGCCAGCAGCTCGGCGGGAACCGCCTACGAGCAGTACTTC. Amino acid sequence: CASSSAGTAYEQYF.

CDR3 loop: CASSLRLPETQYF. In DNA, the CDR3 is TGTGCCAGCAGTTTAAGACTACCAGAGACCCAGTACTTC. The chain recombines TRBV27 with TRBJ2-5; D is possibly TRBD2 (5 bases). V lost 2 bases and J lost 4, with 8 bases in between. The CDR3 extends over 13 amino acids. Germline V CDR1 and CDR2: MNHEY, SMNVEV (reference sequence).

The V gene is TRBV5-1, the J gene TRBJ2-7; TRBD2 matches 15 bases. Germline V CDR1 and CDR2: SGHRS, YFSETQ. The V and J ends lost 7 bases and 2 bases, in that order; junction bases with no gene match: 10. The CDR3 is 17 residues long. The CDR3 loop reads CASETGGLAGGTYEQYF. The DNA for the CDR3 is TGCGCCAGCGAAACTGGGGGACTAGCGGGGGGCACCTACGAGCAGTACTTC.

V usage is TRBV4-2 and J usage is TRBJ2-1; 8 nucleotides match TRBD2. CDR1 LGHNA and CDR2 YNFKEQ come from the germline V gene. The V and J ends lost 5 bases and 0 bases, in that order; junction bases with no gene match: 3. CDR3 length: 15 residues. The CDR3 loop reads CASSALAGSYNEQFF. CDR3 nucleotides: TGTGCCAGCAGCGCTCTAGCGGGCTCCTACAATGAGCAGTTCTTC.

The chain links TRBV7-9 to TRBJ2-5; D remains unclear. Per germline, CDR1 SEHNR and CDR2 FQNEAQ (reference sequence). The ends were cut back, 4 bases at V and 4 bases at J, with 10 bases in the middle. CDR3 length: 13 residues. The CDR3 bases are TGTGCCAGCAGCTGGTACTCCCGAGAGACCCAGTACTTC. Protein: CASSWYSRETQYF.

This clone was seen once. The rearrangement links TRBV7-2 to TRBJ1-6; perhaps TRBD1 as D (5 bases). Trimming took off 4 bases at V and 10 bases at J, with 17 bases between the two ends. From germline, CDR1 is SGHTA and CDR2 FQGNSA. The CDR3 is made up of 15 amino acids. CDR3 nucleotide sequence: TGTGCCAGCAGCTCCGGGGGGGGGACGGGGTCACCCCTCCACTTT. Translation: CASSSGGGTGSPLHF.

The rearrangement joins TRBV6-5 to TRBJ1-5, with a tentative D call TRBD1 (5 bases). CDR1 is MNHEY and CDR2 is SVGAGI in the germline V gene. The CDR3 extends over 15 amino acids. Trimming stripped 0 bases from V and 0 bases from J, with 6 bases between. The CDR3 region has the DNA TGTGCCAGCAGTTACTCTGACAGTAGCAATCAGCCCCAGCATTTT. It is translated as CASSYSDSSNQPQHF.

The chain uses TRBV5-4 and TRBJ1-3, with 9 bases identical to TRBD1. Trimming cost V 4 bases and J 3 bases; bases outside gene matches: 8. There are 16 residues in the CDR3. CDR1 is SGHNT and CDR2 is YYREEE in the germline V gene (reference sequence). CDR3 nucleotide sequence: TGTGCCAGCAGCGAGAAAACAGGGGGCTTTGGAAACACCATATATTTT. Its translation: CASSEKTGGFGNTIYF.

The rearrangement joins TRBV7-9 to TRBJ2-7, with 9 bases lining up with TRBD1. Germline CDR1 and CDR2: SEHNR and FQNEAQ (reference sequence). The CDR3 loop spans 14 amino acids. V gave up 4 bases and J gave up 1 base; unmatched junction bases: 2. CDR3 nucleotides: TGTGCCAGCAGCTCCGGGACAGGGTCCTACGAGCAGTACTTC. Its translation is CASSSGTGSYEQYF.

V and J are TRBV9 and TRBJ1-3, with D possibly being TRBD1 (6 bases). The V gene's germline CDR1 is SGDLS and CDR2 YYNGEE. The CDR3 is made up of 15 amino acids. Trimming took 3 bases from V and 2 from J, leaving 12 bases between them. The CDR3 is CASSGGQGTGNTIYF. DNA of the CDR3: TGTGCCAGCAGCGGGGGACAAGGCACTGGAAACACCATATATTTT. The whole variable domain, filled in from reference TRBV9 and TRBJ1-3, reads DSGVTQTPKHLITATGQRVTLRCSPRSGDLSVYWYQQSLDQGLQFLIQYYNGEERAKGNILERFSAQQFPDLHSELNLSSLELGDSALYFCASSGGQGTGNTIYFGEGSWLTVV.

This clone occurred once. The chain links TRBV6-5 to TRBJ2-7, with D perhaps matching TRBD1 (5 bases). The CDR3 consists of 13 residues. Trimming removed 8 bases at V and 6 bases at J, with 17 bases between. Germline CDR1 MNHEY, CDR2 SVGAGI. Here the CDR3 reads CASGRLQGGEQYF. The CDR3 DNA sequence: TGTGCCAGCGGTCGGCTGCAGGGCGGCGAGCAGTACTTC.

V gene TRBV4-3 combines with J gene TRBJ2-7, with unresolved D. V shed 0 bases and J shed 6 bases, with 12 bases lying between them. This CDR3 contains 14 residues. Germline CDR1 and CDR2: LGHNA and YSLEER. The CDR3 DNA is TGCGCCAGCAGCCAAGACGGCTCTACGGGCGAGCAGTACTTC. Its translation is CASSQDGSTGEQYF.

This CDR3 is CASSQRYEQFF. The CDR3 nucleotides are TGTGCCAGCAGCCAGCGGTATGAGCAGTTCTTC. The gene calls are TRBV7-2 and TRBJ2-1; maybe TRBD2 (5 bases). CDR3 length: 11 residues. CDR1 and CDR2 (germline): SGHTA, FQGNSA. Trimming cost V 5 bases and J 8 bases, with 7 bases left between them.

This clone was seen more than once but under ten times. The J gene is TRBJ2-1, the V gene TRBV29-1; tentatively, D is TRBD1 (6 bases). The V gene lost 4 bases and the J gene lost 13 bases, with 20 bases spanning the gap. The CDR3 consists of 13 residues. Per germline, CDR1 SQVTM and CDR2 ANQGSEA. CDR3 DNA sequence: TGCAGCGTTGGATTGGGACAAACCCTTGAACAGTTCTTC. Amino acid sequence: CSVGLGQTLEQFF.

J is TRBJ2-7 and V is TRBV11-3, with a tentative D call TRBD1 (6 bases). The CDR3 is 12 amino acids. Trimming pared 4 bases from V and 5 bases from J, leaving 9 bases between. Germline CDR1 is SGHNT and CDR2 is YENEEA. The CDR3 protein is CASSSHRDEQYF. In nucleotides, the CDR3 is TGTGCCAGCAGCTCCCACAGGGACGAGCAGTACTTC.

In this sample, this clone turned up a few times. The V and J genes are TRBV19 and TRBJ2-1; TRBD2 matches at 11 bases. This CDR3 spans 14 amino acids. Germline V gene data show CDR1 as LNHDA and CDR2 as SQIVND (reference sequence). The J segment lost 8 bases and the V segment lost 5 bases, leaving 5 bases of the junction unmatched. The CDR3 loop reads CASSFGLAGDEQFF. The CDR3 DNA is TGTGCCAGTAGTTTTGGACTAGCGGGCGATGAGCAGTTCTTC.

J is TRBJ2-7 and V is TRBV14; a possible D gene is TRBD2 (6 bases). The CDR3 contains 14 residues. Germline V gives CDR1 SGHDN, CDR2 FVKESK. Between the trimmed V and J ends, which lost 2 bases and 7 bases, there was a span of 15 bases. CDR3 loop: CASSQYNAGPEQYF. DNA of the CDR3: TGTGCCAGCAGCCAATACAACGCGGGGCCGGAGCAGTACTTC. Supplemented by reference TRBV14 and TRBJ2-7, the full variable domain reads EAGVTQFPSHSVIEKGQTVTLRCDPISGHDNLYWYRRVMGKEIKFLLHFVKESKQDESGMPNNRFLAERTGGTYSTLKVQPAELEDSGVYFCASSQYNAGPEQYFGPGTRLTVT.

This rearrangement joins TRBV27 to TRBJ2-7; 11 bases align to TRBD1. Germline loops: CDR1 MNHEY, CDR2 SMNVEV (reference sequence). The CDR3 runs to 15 residues. Trimming cost V 6 bases and J 3 bases; bases outside gene matches: 7. The CDR3 loop is CASSPGQGAIYEQYF. The CDR3 DNA sequence: TGTGCCAGCAGCCCCGGACAGGGGGCAATCTACGAGCAGTACTTC.

The chain is built from TRBV4-1 and TRBJ2-3; D call uncertain. CDR3 length: 17 amino acids. CDR1 is MGHRA, CDR2 YSYEKL, per germline. Trimming took off 1 base at V and 2 bases at J, with 16 bases between the two ends. DNA for the CDR3: TGCGCCAGCAGCCAAGTAGAAGGCGGTCTTGACACAGATACGCAGTATTTT. Its protein is CASSQVEGGLDTDTQYF.